This record looks at one TCR beta chain sequence and its context. This entry is derived from a study of cytomegalovirus exposure and HLA in healthy donors. CDR3 size: 12 residues. V was pared by 7 bases and J by 4 bases, with 10 bases between. CDR1 and CDR2 from the germline V gene are MNHNS and SASEGT. PCR used 60 Vbeta primers and 13 Jbeta primers. Here immunoSEQ multiplex PCR was the method, and the copy in TCRdb shows in-frame clones only, minus some. Here the sample spans around 120,000 clones, around 77% being singletons. The specimen was PBMCs. The source of this sequence is a middle-aged man in good health and CMV-seropositive. The chain carries TRBV6-1 and TRBJ1-2; D unresolved. The CDR3 protein is CASKAGFYGYTF. CDR3 nucleotides: TGTGCCAGCAAGGCGGGCTTCTATGGCTACACCTTC.